This note documents a single T cell receptor beta chain sequence. Its antigen is currently unknown. The CDR3 has 14 residues. V was shortened by 7 bases and J by 5 bases, with 17 bases between the two germline ends. Germline values: CDR1 SGHVS, CDR2 FQNEAQ. Assay used: immunoSEQ multiplex PCR; TCRdb lists only in-frame clones, some missing. The sample has 24,000 or so clones, less than 90% seen once. The sample originates from a study of neoadjuvant nivolumab and ipilimumab in lung cancer. Study-wide points: TCR clonality did not significantly correlate with pathologic tumor regression. From pretherapy to surgery, tumor richness and clonality rose with dual therapy.

The specimen was peripheral blood, collected before neoadjuvant nivolumab, alone or with ipilimumab. The TCR was taken from an adult with non-small cell lung cancer. The chain couples TRBV7-8 to TRBJ2-5; maybe TRBD2 (5 bases). Here the CDR3 reads CASTGTEVRETQYF. CDR3 DNA: TGTGCCAGCACGGGAACTGAGGTTCGGGAGACCCAGTACTTC.